These 28 T cell receptor beta chains originate from one sample sequenced in a study of CD8 T cells in ankylosing spondylitis. Study-wide results and limits: A TCR beta motif of seven or eight highly homologous variants appeared characteristic of ankylosing spondylitis blood.

TCRdb re-analysed the 5' RACE reads in MiXCR, keeping a single row per CDR3 protein. The sample includes about 220,000 distinct CDR3 sequences, 15% to 20% of them seen just once. No cognate antigen is known for these TCRs. Sample: blood, either unsorted or a sorted T cell fraction (not recorded which). The receptors derive from a male donor with ankylosing spondylitis.

V gene TRBV4-1 combines with J gene TRBJ1-4; D is ambiguous. Trimming removed 0 bases at V and 5 bases at J, with 10 bases between. The CDR3 runs to 15 residues. Per the germline V gene, CDR1 is MGHRA and CDR2 is YSYEKL. The CDR3 loop reads CASSQDPAGNEKLFF. Here the CDR3 DNA reads TGCGCCAGCAGCCAAGATCCGGCAGGAAATGAAAAACTGTTTTTT.

This clonotype was detected a few times. This chain links TRBV12-3 or TRBV12-4 with TRBJ2-5; no clear D gene. V lost 7 bases, J lost 2 bases, and 14 bases lay in between. The CDR3 has 14 residues. CDR3 region: CASTPGGRQETQYF. CDR3 sequence (DNA): TGTGCCAGCACCCCGGGCGGACGACAAGAGACCCAGTACTTC.

This rearrangement joins TRBV5-6 to TRBJ2-6; no definite D call. The germline gives CDR1 SGHDT, CDR2 YYEEEE. V lost 2 bases and J lost 0, with 3 bases in between. This CDR3 has 14 amino acids. CDR3 residues: CASSFASGANVLTF. The CDR3 coding sequence is TGTGCCAGCAGCTTTGCCTCTGGGGCCAACGTCCTGACTTTC.

There are a few counts of this clonotype. The rearrangement uses TRBV11-2 and TRBJ2-3; D may correspond to TRBD1 or TRBD2 (6 bases each). The V gene lost 4 bases and the J gene lost 7 bases, with 15 bases spanning the gap. CDR3 length: 14 residues. CDR1 and CDR2 (germline): SGHAT, FQNNGV. The CDR3: CASSSLGGSNTQYF. CDR3 DNA sequence: TGTGCCAGCAGCTCGCTGGGGGGCTCAAATACGCAGTATTTT.

This chain connects TRBV28 to TRBJ1-2, with D possibly being TRBD1 (6 bases). The germline gives CDR1 MDHEN, CDR2 SYDVKM. The CDR3 is 14 amino acids. V lost 5 bases to trimming and J lost 4 bases, with 14 bases between them. The CDR3 bases are TGTGCCAGCAGTGCCCGGGACACCTTCTATGGCTACACCTTC. Encoded protein: CASSARDTFYGYTF.

This clonotype was counted only a few times. The CDR3: CASSLGGNTPIEAFF. The CDR3 DNA sequence: TGTGCCAGCAGCTTAGGTGGGAACACGCCTATTGAAGCTTTCTTT. The chain employs TRBV7-9 and TRBJ1-1; D gene ambiguous. V lost 1 base to trimming and J lost 7 bases, with 16 bases between them. This CDR3 has 15 amino acids. The germline gives CDR1 SEHNR, CDR2 FQNEAQ (reference sequence).

V gene TRBV12-3 or TRBV12-4 combines with J gene TRBJ1-2; D uncertain. The CDR3 has 12 amino acids. The germline V and J ends were trimmed by 5 bases and 8 bases, with 12 bases remaining between them. The CDR3 DNA reads TGTGCCAGCAGTCCGACGATGGGCGGCTACACCTTC. This codes for CASSPTMGGYTF.

The rearrangement joins TRBV6-5 to TRBJ2-7; the D gene is possibly TRBD2 (5 bases). Germline-derived CDR1 and CDR2 are MNHEY and SVGAGI. The CDR3 contains 13 residues. V was shortened by 1 base and J by 5 bases, with 9 bases between the two germline ends. In nucleotides, the CDR3 is TGTGCCAGCAGTTACTTTCCCGGGGACGAGCAGTACTTC. It encodes CASSYFPGDEQYF.

This clonotype was detected a few times. The chain has TRBV3-1 and TRBJ2-3; tentative D call: TRBD2 (6 bases). The CDR3 is 15 residues long. V lost 4 bases to trimming and J lost 0 bases, with 11 bases between them. The V gene's germline CDR1 is LGHDT and CDR2 YNNKEL (reference sequence). CDR3 sequence reads: CASSRWSGSTDTQYF. The CDR3 nucleotides are TGTGCCAGCAGCCGCTGGAGCGGGAGCACAGATACGCAGTATTTT.

There are a few counts of this clonotype. The CDR3 coding sequence is TGTGCTAGTGGTTTTAGCGGGAGTCATAATGAGCAGTTCTTC. Translated: CASGFSGSHNEQFF. The genes are TRBV12-5 and TRBJ2-1, with TRBD2 matching 9 bases. The CDR3 extends over 14 amino acids. Germline CDR1 is LGHNT and CDR2 is FRNRAP. The J segment lost 7 bases and the V segment lost 3 bases, leaving 4 bases of the junction unmatched.

The gene calls are TRBV28 and TRBJ2-5, with D possibly being TRBD2 (5 bases). V was cut by 2 bases and J by 2 bases, with 6 bases left in between. Germline CDR1 MDHEN, CDR2 SYDVKM. This CDR3 comprises 13 residues. The CDR3 DNA is TGTGCCAGCAGTTTAGGACTTCAAGAGACCCAGTACTTC. This encodes CASSLGLQETQYF.

This clonotype was picked up a small number of times. CDR3 nucleotides: TGTGCCAGCAGTTACGGGTTTCGGTCCTACGAGCAGTACTTC. Protein product: CASSYGFRSYEQYF. The chain employs TRBV6-5 and TRBJ2-7; no definite D call. CDR3 length: 14 residues. Germline CDR1 reads MNHEY; CDR2 reads SVGAGI. The ends were cut back, 2 bases at V and 1 base at J, with 9 bases in the middle.

This clonotype was picked up a small number of times. This chain links TRBV11-2 with TRBJ1-1; D not certain. The V and J ends lost 5 bases and 6 bases respectively, with 10 bases between them. CDR1 is SGHAT, CDR2 FQNNGV, per germline. This CDR3 contains 12 residues. The CDR3 here is CASSETLAEAFF. As DNA, the CDR3 is TGTGCCAGCAGCGAAACCCTAGCTGAAGCTTTCTTT.

V is TRBV27 and J is TRBJ2-5, with 8 bases matching TRBD1. The junction had 7 bases not matched to a gene; V was cut back by 5 bases and J by 2 bases. The CDR3 consists of 15 residues. The germline gives CDR1 MNHEY, CDR2 SMNVEV (reference sequence). The DNA of the CDR3 is TGTGCCAGCAGTCTCTGGACAGGGAGACAAGAGACCCAGTACTTC. Translated: CASSLWTGRQETQYF.

The chain couples TRBV15 to TRBJ1-5; D is ambiguous. The CDR3 is 14 amino acids. Trimming pared 1 base from V and 5 bases from J, leaving 9 bases between. Per germline, CDR1 LNHNV and CDR2 YYDKDF (reference sequence). CDR3 loop: CATSRVEGYQPQHF. The CDR3 DNA sequence: TGTGCCACCAGCAGAGTCGAAGGGTATCAGCCCCAGCATTTT.

This chain joins TRBV7-6 and TRBJ1-2, with D uncertain. Between the trimmed V and J ends, which lost 5 bases and 7 bases, there was a span of 14 bases. This CDR3 contains 13 residues. Germline CDR1 is SGHVS and CDR2 is FNYEAQ. DNA of the CDR3: TGTGCCAGCAGCCCTACGATCCGCGGTGGCTACACCTTC. Its protein product is CASSPTIRGGYTF.

The gene calls are TRBV27 and TRBJ1-3, with a tentative D call TRBD1 (6 bases). Trimming removed 5 bases from V and 4 bases from J, with 12 bases in between. Germline V CDR1 and CDR2: MNHEY, SMNVEV (reference sequence). This CDR3 has 14 residues. The CDR3 coding sequence is TGTGCCAGCAGTCCGGACAGCCAAGGAAACACCATATATTTT. This translates into CASSPDSQGNTIYF.

This clonotype has only a few counts. The chain links TRBV15 to TRBJ1-1; TRBD1 matches at 8 bases. V lost 4 bases and J lost 8; bases outside the gene matches: 6. Germline CDR1 LNHNV, CDR2 YYDKDF (reference sequence). The CDR3 has 13 residues. The CDR3 DNA sequence: TGTGCCACCAGCATGACAGGGGATCGGGAAGCTTTCTTT. This gives the protein CATSMTGDREAFF.

The chain carries TRBV11-2 and TRBJ2-7; D tentatively fits TRBD1 or TRBD2 (5 bases each). The V and J ends lost 1 base and 4 bases respectively, with 11 bases between them. The CDR3 has 14 amino acids. Germline CDR1 SGHAT, CDR2 FQNNGV. The CDR3, as DNA: TGTGCCAGCAGCTTAGGAGGGGTGCGGTACGAGCAGTACTTC. Translating it yields CASSLGGVRYEQYF.

This clonotype came up a few times. The chain uses TRBV9 and TRBJ2-3; 9 bases are a match to TRBD2. V dropped 2 bases and J dropped 2; count of bases not matched to a gene: 6. There are 16 residues in the CDR3. Per germline, CDR1 SGDLS and CDR2 YYNGEE. CDR3 residues: CASSVRLAANTDTQYF. The CDR3 DNA reads as TGTGCCAGCAGCGTTAGACTAGCGGCCAACACAGATACGCAGTATTTT.

This clonotype was seen at least ten times. The V gene is TRBV19, the J gene TRBJ1-2; TRBD1 matches at 8 bases. V gave up 2 bases and J gave up 6 bases; unmatched junction bases: 5. The CDR3 extends over 14 amino acids. The V gene's germline CDR1 is LNHDA and CDR2 SQIVND (reference sequence). The CDR3 region is CASSITAGGDGYTF. CDR3 sequence (DNA): TGTGCCAGTAGTATAACGGCAGGGGGCGATGGCTACACCTTC.

The rearrangement joins TRBV7-8 to TRBJ2-1; 7 bases match TRBD1. The V segment lost 5 bases and the J segment 2 bases; nucleotides outside the gene matches: 12. This CDR3 has 17 amino acids. Germline CDR1 and CDR2: SGHVS and FQNEAQ. The CDR3 DNA is TGTGCCAGCAGCCCCCCCCGACAGGGTATCACCTACAATGAGCAGTTCTTC. This codes for CASSPPRQGITYNEQFF.

The chain couples TRBV4-1 to TRBJ2-2; 7 bases match TRBD1. CDR3 length: 16 residues. Per germline, CDR1 MGHRA and CDR2 YSYEKL. V gave up 3 bases and J gave up 6 bases; unmatched junction bases: 10. The CDR3 spells CASSQIAGGKAGELFF. DNA for the CDR3: TGCGCCAGCAGCCAGATTGCAGGGGGTAAGGCCGGGGAGCTGTTTTTT.

This rearrangement joins TRBV2 to TRBJ1-6; 7 bases are shared with TRBD1. The CDR3 is 15 amino acids. The ends lost 5 bases at V and 4 bases at J; junction bases unmatched: 5. Germline CDR1 SNHLY, CDR2 FYNNEI. This CDR3 reads CASSRDSGYNSPLHF. The DNA of the CDR3 is TGTGCCAGCAGTCGGGACAGTGGGTATAATTCACCCCTCCACTTT. The variable domain in full, completed from reference TRBV2 and TRBJ1-6, reads EPEVTQTPSHQVTQMGQEVILRCVPISNHLYFYWYRQILGQKVEFLVSFYNNEISEKSEIFDDQFSVERPDGSNFTLKIRSTKLEDSAMYFCASSRDSGYNSPLHFGNGTRLTVT.

This clonotype showed up just a few times. The chain employs TRBV5-1 and TRBJ1-1; D is unclear. Per germline, CDR1 SGHRS and CDR2 YFSETQ. Trimming took 3 bases from V and 5 from J, leaving 14 bases between them. The CDR3 loop spans 14 amino acids. This chain's CDR3 is CASSWEEGYTEAFF. CDR3 DNA sequence: TGCGCCAGCAGCTGGGAGGAGGGTTATACTGAAGCTTTCTTT. The variable domain in full, completed from reference TRBV5-1 and TRBJ1-1, reads KAGVTQTPRYLIKTRGQQVTLSCSPISGHRSVSWYQQTPGQGLQFLFEYFSETQRNKGNFPGRFSGRQFSNSRSEMNVSTLELGDSALYLCASSWEEGYTEAFFGQGTRLTVV.

This clonotype was observed a few times. The chain has TRBV14 and TRBJ2-1; tentative D call: TRBD2 (5 bases). The CDR3 loop spans 16 amino acids. Trimming removed 1 base at V and 5 bases at J, with 15 bases between. Germline V gene lookup returns CDR1 SGHDN and CDR2 FVKESK. The CDR3 DNA follows: TGTGCCAGCAGCCAAGGGGTAGCGACCCCAGACAATGAGCAGTTCTTC. It specifies CASSQGVATPDNEQFF.

This clonotype was recorded at least ten times. The CDR3 here is CASSPGGANTIYF. CDR3 coding DNA: TGTGCCAGCAGCCCGGGGGGGGCCAACACCATATATTTT. The rearrangement uses TRBV7-9 and TRBJ1-3, with a weak D call TRBD1 (6 bases). From germline, CDR1 is SEHNR and CDR2 FQNEAQ (reference sequence). The CDR3 extends over 13 amino acids. V dropped 5 bases and J dropped 7 bases, with 12 bases sitting between them.

This clonotype was observed a handful of times. The chain combines TRBV12-3 or TRBV12-4 with TRBJ1-6; D is unresolved. V dropped 5 bases and J dropped 7 bases, with 6 bases sitting between them. This CDR3 is 12 amino acids long. The CDR3 DNA follows: TGTGCCAGCAGTCCCCGGAATTCACCCCTCCACTTT. Its protein is CASSPRNSPLHF.